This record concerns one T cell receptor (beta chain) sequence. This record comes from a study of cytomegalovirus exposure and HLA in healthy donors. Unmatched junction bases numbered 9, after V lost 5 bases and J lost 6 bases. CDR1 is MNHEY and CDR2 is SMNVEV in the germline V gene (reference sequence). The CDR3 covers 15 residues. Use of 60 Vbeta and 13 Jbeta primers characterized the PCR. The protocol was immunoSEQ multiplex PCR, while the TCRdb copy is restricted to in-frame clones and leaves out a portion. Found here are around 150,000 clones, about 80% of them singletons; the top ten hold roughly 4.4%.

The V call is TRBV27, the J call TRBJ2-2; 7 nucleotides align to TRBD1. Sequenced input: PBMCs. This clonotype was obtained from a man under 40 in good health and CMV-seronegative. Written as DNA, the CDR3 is TGTGCCAGCAGTACCTTCTCACAGGGGCCCGGGGAGCTGTTTTTT. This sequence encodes CASSTFSQGPGELFF.